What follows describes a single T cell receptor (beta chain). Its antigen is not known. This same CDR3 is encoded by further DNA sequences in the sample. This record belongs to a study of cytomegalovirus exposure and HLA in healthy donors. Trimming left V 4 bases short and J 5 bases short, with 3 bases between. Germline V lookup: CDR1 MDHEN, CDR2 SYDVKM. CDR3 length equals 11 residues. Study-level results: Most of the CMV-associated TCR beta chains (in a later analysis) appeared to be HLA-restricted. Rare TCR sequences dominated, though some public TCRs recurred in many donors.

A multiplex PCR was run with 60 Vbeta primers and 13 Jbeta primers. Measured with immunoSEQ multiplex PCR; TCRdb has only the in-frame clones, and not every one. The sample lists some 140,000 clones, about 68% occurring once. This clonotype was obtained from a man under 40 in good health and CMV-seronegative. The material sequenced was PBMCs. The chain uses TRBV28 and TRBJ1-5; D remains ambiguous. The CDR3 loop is CASSSDQPQHF. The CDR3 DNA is TGTGCCAGCAGTTCGGATCAGCCCCAGCATTTT.